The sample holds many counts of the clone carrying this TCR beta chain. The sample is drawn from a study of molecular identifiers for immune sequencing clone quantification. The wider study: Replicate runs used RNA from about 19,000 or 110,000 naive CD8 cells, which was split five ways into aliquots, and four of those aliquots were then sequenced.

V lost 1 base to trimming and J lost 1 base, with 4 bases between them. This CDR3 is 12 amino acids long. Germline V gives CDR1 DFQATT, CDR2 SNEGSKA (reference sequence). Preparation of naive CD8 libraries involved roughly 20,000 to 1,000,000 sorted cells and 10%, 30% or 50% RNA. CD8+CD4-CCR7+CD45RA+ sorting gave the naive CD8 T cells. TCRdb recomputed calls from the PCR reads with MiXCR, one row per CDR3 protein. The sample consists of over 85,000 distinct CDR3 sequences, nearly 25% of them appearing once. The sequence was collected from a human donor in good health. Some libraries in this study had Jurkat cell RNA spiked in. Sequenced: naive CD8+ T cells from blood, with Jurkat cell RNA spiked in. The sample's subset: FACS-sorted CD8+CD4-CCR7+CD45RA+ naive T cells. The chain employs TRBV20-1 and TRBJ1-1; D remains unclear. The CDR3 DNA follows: TGCAGTGCTAGAGGGGGGAACACTGAAGCTTTCTTT. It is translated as CSARGGNTEAFF.